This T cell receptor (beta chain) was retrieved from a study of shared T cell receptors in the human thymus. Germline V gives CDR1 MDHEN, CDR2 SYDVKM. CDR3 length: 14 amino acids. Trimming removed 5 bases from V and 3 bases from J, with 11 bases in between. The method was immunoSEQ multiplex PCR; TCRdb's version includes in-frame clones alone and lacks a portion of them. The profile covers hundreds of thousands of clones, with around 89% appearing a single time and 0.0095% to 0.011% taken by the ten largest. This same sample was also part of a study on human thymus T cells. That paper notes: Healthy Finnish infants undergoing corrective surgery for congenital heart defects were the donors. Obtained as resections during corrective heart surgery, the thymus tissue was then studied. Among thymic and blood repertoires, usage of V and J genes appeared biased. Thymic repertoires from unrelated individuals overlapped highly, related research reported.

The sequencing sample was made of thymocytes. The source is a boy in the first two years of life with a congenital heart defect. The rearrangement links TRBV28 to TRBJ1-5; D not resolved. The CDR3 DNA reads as TGTGCCAGCAGTCAGCAGGTTTTCAATCAGCCCCAGCATTTT. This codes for CASSQQVFNQPQHF.